Below, 19 T cell receptor beta chains from the same sample are listed, as sequenced in a study of T cell responses to AZD1222 COVID-19 vaccine. Sequencing was performed with immunoSEQ multiplex PCR; in TCRdb, only in-frame clones are kept and a portion is missing. There are over 120,000 clones in the sample; over 75% occur only once, and about 8% lies in the top ten. The source was peripheral blood, collected on day 0 of AZD1222 vaccination. These receptors originate from an adult in good health.

V is TRBV2 and J is TRBJ1-2; TRBD1 agrees at 8 bases. Germline CDR1 is SNHLY and CDR2 is FYNNEI. Trimming cost V 8 bases and J 7 bases; bases outside gene matches: 9. The CDR3 totals 13 residues. CDR3 in DNA: TGTGCCAGCGACCCTACAGGGGGAAGTGGCTACACCTTC. This sequence encodes CASDPTGGSGYTF.

CDR3 coding DNA: TGTGCCAGCAGTTTAGGTTCTGCCGGGGAGCTGTTTTTT. Translation: CASSLGSAGELFF. The V and J genes are TRBV12-3 or TRBV12-4 and TRBJ2-2; D uncertain. The CDR3 runs to 13 residues. V shed 1 base and J shed 6 bases, with 6 bases lying between them.

The V call is TRBV9, the J call TRBJ1-4; D gene ambiguous. Per the germline V gene, CDR1 is SGDLS and CDR2 is YYNGEE. CDR3 length: 15 amino acids. Trimming shortened V by 5 bases and J by 0 bases, and 11 bases separated the two germline ends. This CDR3 is CASSQTTSTNEKLFF. The CDR3 coding sequence is TGTGCCAGCAGTCAGACGACCTCAACTAATGAAAAACTGTTTTTT.

This clone appeared a single time. As DNA, the CDR3 is TGCGCCAGCAGCTTGGAGCGATCCTACAATGAGCAGTTCTTC. Encoded protein: CASSLERSYNEQFF. The chain employs TRBV5-1 and TRBJ2-1, with D unresolved. CDR1 is SGHRS and CDR2 is YFSETQ in the germline V gene. The CDR3 has 14 amino acids. V dropped 0 bases and J dropped 1 base, with 5 bases sitting between them.

The chain uses TRBV10-3 and TRBJ1-6, with 8 bases identical to TRBD1. CDR3 length: 15 residues. V shed 6 bases and J 4 bases; nucleotides not matched to a gene: 5. CDR1 ENHRY and CDR2 SYGVKD come from the germline V gene. The CDR3 DNA is TGTGCCATCAGCATACAGGGGGGATATAATTCACCCCTCCACTTT. Translated: CAISIQGGYNSPLHF.

This rearrangement joins TRBV7-9 to TRBJ2-1; 11 positions agree with TRBD2. The CDR3 is made up of 15 amino acids. Germline CDR1 is SEHNR and CDR2 is FQNEAQ (reference sequence). V lost 3 bases to trimming and J lost 5 bases; unmatched junction nucleotides: 3. CDR3 protein: CASSFGTSGNNEQFF. As DNA, the CDR3 is TGTGCCAGCAGCTTCGGGACTAGCGGAAACAATGAGCAGTTCTTC.

In its sample, this clone was seen a few times. This chain joins TRBV5-4 and TRBJ2-7; D perhaps matches TRBD2 (6 bases). Trimming removed 4 bases from V and 2 bases from J, with 19 bases in between. The CDR3 covers 16 residues. Germline lookup yields CDR1 SGHNT and CDR2 YYREEE (reference sequence). The CDR3 DNA reads TGTGCCAGCAGCCTGACTAGTTTAGGAATTACCTACGAGCAGTACTTC. Its translation: CASSLTSLGITYEQYF.

The J gene is TRBJ2-1, the V gene TRBV5-1, with TRBD2 matching over 11 bases. Germline V CDR1 and CDR2: SGHRS, YFSETQ. Losses at the gene ends were 4 bases for V and 4 bases for J; bases not matched to a gene: 7. The CDR3 extends over 16 amino acids. The DNA of the CDR3 is TGCGCCAGCAGCGTCACTAGCGGGGGTCTTTACAATGAGCAGTTCTTC. This sequence encodes CASSVTSGGLYNEQFF.

This clone was recorded once. The DNA of the CDR3 is TGTGCCAGTACCCCATGGGGACAGTACCCTAATCAGCCCCAGCATTTT. Translated, it gives CASTPWGQYPNQPQHF. The chain joins TRBV19 to TRBJ1-5; TRBD1 agrees at 7 bases. This CDR3 is built from 16 residues. V lost 7 bases to trimming and J lost 4 bases; unmatched junction nucleotides: 13. CDR1 LNHDA and CDR2 SQIVND come from the germline V gene (reference sequence).

This clone showed up just a few times. This chain joins TRBV19 and TRBJ2-1; possible D gene TRBD2, 6 bases. The CDR3 extends over 14 amino acids. With 6 bases removed from V and 1 base from J, the gap between germline ends came to 10 bases. Germline V gene data show CDR1 as LNHDA and CDR2 as SQIVND (reference sequence). The CDR3, as DNA: TGTGCCAGTAGCCCGGGGGAGTCCTACAATGAGCAGTTCTTC. Amino acids: CASSPGESYNEQFF.

The chain has TRBV6-5 and TRBJ1-5, with D tentatively TRBD1 (6 bases). V was shortened by 4 bases and J by 2 bases, with 12 bases between the two germline ends. The germline V gene has CDR1 MNHEY and CDR2 SVGAGI. The CDR3 is 15 amino acids. The CDR3 nucleotides are TGTGCCAGCAGTTTCTTACAGGGAGGCAATCAGCCCCAGCATTTT. Protein sequence: CASSFLQGGNQPQHF.

This clone was observed a single time. The chain recombines TRBV4-2 with TRBJ2-3; possible D gene TRBD2, 5 bases. This CDR3 spans 16 amino acids. Trimming took off 3 bases at V and 2 bases at J, with 15 bases between the two ends. From germline, CDR1 is LGHNA and CDR2 YNFKEQ. The CDR3 DNA follows: TGTGCCAGCAGCCAGGAGCTTAGAGGGCCCACAGATACGCAGTATTTT. Translated, it gives CASSQELRGPTDTQYF.

The chain links TRBV18 to TRBJ2-7; 12 nucleotides agree with TRBD2. After removal of 4 bases from V and 2 bases from J, the junction contained 9 bases not matched to a gene. The germline V gene encodes CDR1 KGHSH and CDR2 LQKENI. The CDR3 is 17 amino acids. The CDR3 reads CASSLHLAGGSPYEQYF. DNA of the CDR3: TGTGCCAGCTCACTCCACCTAGCGGGAGGGTCTCCCTACGAGCAGTACTTC.

The chain employs TRBV2 and TRBJ1-2; no clear D. Trimming stripped 6 bases from V and 3 bases from J, with 17 bases between. CDR3 length equals 15 residues. Germline CDR1 SNHLY, CDR2 FYNNEI. The CDR3 DNA follows: TGTGCCAGCAGCGCCGGTCGGGAAATCTACTATGGCTACACCTTC. Amino acids: CASSAGREIYYGYTF.

The chain recombines TRBV19 with TRBJ2-3; TRBD2 matches at 9 bases. J lost 7 bases, V lost 5 bases, and 25 bases had no gene match. CDR1 is LNHDA and CDR2 is SQIVND in the germline V gene (reference sequence). The CDR3 is 20 amino acids. The CDR3 DNA reads TGTGCCAGTAGTGCCCTCTCCGAGGCGACTAGCGGAGCTCCCGGTCATACGCAGTATTTT. Amino acids: CASSALSEATSGAPGHTQYF.

This sequence joins TRBV6-5 and TRBJ1-1, with D uncertain. V lost 7 bases, J lost 1 base, and 10 bases lay in between. There are 13 residues in the CDR3. Germline lookup yields CDR1 MNHEY and CDR2 SVGAGI. CDR3 nucleotide sequence: TGTGCCAGCAAAACGACCGGGAACACTGAAGCTTTCTTT. This translates into CASKTTGNTEAFF.

The chain is built from TRBV5-8 and TRBJ1-2, with TRBD1 matching 7 bases. The trim removed 3 bases at V and 2 bases at J, leaving 7 bases unmatched. CDR1 is SGHTS and CDR2 is YDEGEE in the germline V gene. The CDR3 is 15 residues long. Here the CDR3 DNA reads TGTGCCAGCAGCTGGGGACAGAGAAACAACTATGGCTACACCTTC. Amino acids: CASSWGQRNNYGYTF.

The gene calls are TRBV3-1 (or the pseudogene TRBV3-2) and TRBJ2-7; D remains unclear. The CDR3 length is 15 residues. CDR1 LGHDT and CDR2 YNNKEL come from the germline V gene (reference sequence). V was pared by 6 bases and J by 0 bases, with 15 bases between. This CDR3 is CASSPRSTVSYEQYF. In nucleotides, the CDR3 is TGTGCCAGCAGTCCCCGAAGTACAGTCTCCTACGAGCAGTACTTC.

V is TRBV12-5 and J is TRBJ2-1; 7 nucleotides agree with TRBD1. V shed 3 bases and J 5 bases; nucleotides not matched to a gene: 10. Germline V lookup: CDR1 LGHNT, CDR2 FRNRAP. There are 16 residues in the CDR3. For the CDR3, the DNA is TGTGCTAGTGGTTTACAAAATAGGGGGCGAGACAATGAGCAGTTCTTC. The encoded protein is CASGLQNRGRDNEQFF.